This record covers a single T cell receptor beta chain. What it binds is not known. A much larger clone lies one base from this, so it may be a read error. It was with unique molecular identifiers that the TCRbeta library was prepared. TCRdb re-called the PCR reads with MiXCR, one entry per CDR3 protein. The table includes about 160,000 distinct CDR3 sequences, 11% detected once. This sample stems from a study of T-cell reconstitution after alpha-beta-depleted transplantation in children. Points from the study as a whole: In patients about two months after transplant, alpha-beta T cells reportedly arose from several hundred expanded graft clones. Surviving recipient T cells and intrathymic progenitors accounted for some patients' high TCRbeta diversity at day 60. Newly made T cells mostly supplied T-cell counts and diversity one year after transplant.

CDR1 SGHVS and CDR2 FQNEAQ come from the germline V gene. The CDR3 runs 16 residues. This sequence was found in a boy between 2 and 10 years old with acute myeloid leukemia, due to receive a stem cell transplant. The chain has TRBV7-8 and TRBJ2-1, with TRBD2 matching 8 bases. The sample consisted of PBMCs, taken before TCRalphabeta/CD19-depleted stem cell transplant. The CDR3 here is CASTQGPAGVYKEQFF. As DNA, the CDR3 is TGTGCCAGCACCCAGGGGCCAGCGGGAGTTTACAAGGAGCAGTTCTTC.